The rows below give T cell receptor beta chains drawn from one sample of a study of T cells in tumors after PD-1 blockade. Measured with immunoSEQ multiplex PCR; TCRdb has only the in-frame clones, and not every one. The repertoire consists of about 63,000 clones, with under 80% occurring once and the leading ten covering 4.7%. The material was PBMCs, obtained after anti-PD-1 treatment. These receptors all stem from a human donor with basal cell carcinoma. CDR3s leave out the opening cysteine and the closing phenylalanine or tryptophan. Clone size is shown for a subset of rows, as once, few, many or a class of expanded clone.

>TRBV24-1|many|TRBJ2-7
ATSLDRSSYEQY
>TRBV18|NA|TRBJ1-2
ASSTVDYGYT
>TRBV3-1/TRBV3-2|few|TRBJ2-3
ASSQVWDGPTDTQY
>TRBV28|NA|TRBJ2-1
ASRLFGTKLPNEQF
>TRBV5-4|NA|TRBJ1-2
ASSLVQYRDYGYT
>TRBV7-9|NA|TRBJ1-1
ASRRDSTLNTEAF
>TRBV5-4|NA|TRBJ2-3
ASSLRLGGTDTQY
>TRBV7-8|NA|TRBJ2-7
ASSLGIAGSYEQY
>TRBV5-1|NA|TRBJ1-2
ASSLRGVSGYT
>TRBV28|once|TRBJ1-3
ASSLGRISGNTIY
>TRBV29-1|NA|TRBJ1-2
SVAGTDYGYT
>TRBV5-1|few|TRBJ1-6
ASSLVAANSPLH
>TRBV6-1|NA|TRBJ1-3
ASSEGTAVRRVY
>TRBV10-3|few|TRBJ2-7
AISDREAGEQY
>TRBV3-1/TRBV3-2|NA|TRBJ2-1
ASSPRLITTYNEQF
>TRBV29-1|once|TRBJ1-2
SVEDSGHRHYGYT
>TRBV27|few|TRBJ1-4
ASSADRFLGKLF
>TRBV24-1|once|TRBJ2-5
ATSDRDRVGPETQY
>TRBV29-1|NA|TRBJ2-3
SVVPPGKGKDTQY
>TRBV2|NA|TRBJ2-1
ASREITGGGYNEQF
>TRBV12-5|NA|TRBJ1-5
ASGLTEPSVGNQPQH
>TRBV19|NA|TRBJ2-3
ASSIDRQGTDTQY
>TRBV6-1|NA|TRBJ1-6
ASSEGIGIRGNSPLH
>TRBV5-4|NA|TRBJ2-2
ASTRNAAGELF
>TRBV2|once|TRBJ2-7
ASQGPGTGSEQY
>TRBV5-4|few|TRBJ2-5
ASSPGVGSGGETQY
>TRBV28|once|TRBJ2-1
ASSLLGGGGAMDEQF
>TRBV6-5|NA|TRBJ1-2
ASSLGSGYT
>TRBV21-1|NA|TRBJ2-6
ASRRGRGPNVLT
>TRBV10-3|NA|TRBJ1-5
AISEGPSRGHNQPQH
>TRBV5-5|NA|TRBJ2-1
ASSLPPGQAPGQF
>TRBV7-8|few|TRBJ1-2
ASSPIVGPRNYGYT
>TRBV5-6|once|TRBJ1-6
ASSSRGQGIGALNSPLH
>TRBV6-1|NA|TRBJ1-6
ASRPQSSYNSPLH
>TRBV6-6|NA|TRBJ2-3
ASSPRDRGRGTDTQY
>TRBV13|NA|TRBJ1-2
ASSLFAQSYGYT
>TRBV10-2|few|TRBJ1-1
ASSRRPTGQNTEAF
>TRBV5-6|NA|TRBJ2-1
ASSSGRRSF
>TRBV7-7|NA|TRBJ2-3
ASSSWSTDTQY
>TRBV3-1/TRBV3-2|NA|TRBJ2-7
ASSPSPGVEQY